This record looks at one T cell receptor (beta chain) sequence and its context. This clonotype was counted at least ten times. There is no known antigen for this receptor. No per-base quality is available; no much larger clone lies one base away. Library construction relied on RT-PCR. TCRdb names Illumina HiSeq 2500 as the instrument used. TCRdb passed the public sequencing reads through fastp at Q25 and MiXCR, retaining productive beta sequences. Rows are unified per CDR3 protein, each entry keeping the most common DNA and genes. The sample table holds more than 450,000 distinct CDR3 sequences, of which 7.6% were seen once. Jointly, the top ten make up approximately 13% of the sample. CDR1 is given as SEHNR and CDR2 as FQNEAQ, both from the germline V gene (reference sequence). From its cysteine to its phenylalanine, the CDR3 spans 11 amino acids. Only CDR3 DNA remains: 33 bases, in frame from the first base. The junction shows trimming of 5 bases on V and 13 bases on J, plus 12 bases between the germline ends.

The data belong to a study of response to subunit inactivated influenza vaccine (dated by TCRdb to about 2018). About the study as a whole: The study used deep quantitative T cell receptor repertoire profiling to track responses to a trivalent subunit inactivated influenza vaccine.

The full study reports these points: The authors suggested that each seasonal influenza vaccination may recruit only a limited number of new T cells.

The clonotype comes from a man in his fifties or sixties who received an inactivated influenza vaccine. Donor details come from another sample of the same person, matched by shared clones. The rearrangement combines TRBV7-9 with TRBJ2-1; TRBD1 is a possible D gene, resting on 5 matching bases. Material: PBMCs from blood, obtained 23 months after vaccination. The nucleotide sequence is given as TGTGCCAGCAGCGTGGGGCCCTTTCAGTTCTTC. Translated, it reads CASSVGPFQFF.